This T cell receptor beta chain was observed in a study of CD8 T cells in Susac syndrome. In the study overall: Intravenous immunoglobulin alone or corticosteroids were being given to patients with Susac syndrome at blood draw, unless they were therapy-naive.

Random hexamers were used to reverse transcribe the RNA input (about 0.45 to 1 ug). The TCR beta CDR3 was amplified by immunoSEQ multiplex PCR across 54 Vbeta, 13 Jbeta. TCRdb itself ran the immunoSEQ multiplex PCR reads through MiXCR, one entry per CDR3 protein. This table has some 77,000 distinct CDR3 sequences, about 93% appearing once. Sequencing of TCR beta, carried out with a high-throughput approach, was applied to CD8+ and CD4+ T cells from the blood. TEMRA cells were enriched by FACS, while CD8+ and CD4+ T cells were obtained through a negative isolation that was performed magnetically. V shed 4 bases and J 0 bases; nucleotides not matched to a gene: 11. Germline CDR1 and CDR2: SGHRS and YFSETQ. The CDR3 has 17 amino acids.

Sample: CD4+ T cells from PBMCs. The chain couples TRBV5-1 to TRBJ2-7; 9 bases agree with TRBD1. This receptor was obtained from a human donor with Susac syndrome. CDR3 sequence: CASSMFDGTGISYEQYF. CDR3 coding DNA: TGCGCCAGCAGCATGTTTGACGGGACAGGGATCTCCTACGAGCAGTACTTC.